This T cell receptor (beta chain) originates from a study of blood T cell repertoires in COVID-19. The assay was immunoSEQ multiplex PCR, and TCRdb's table has in-frame clones only and misses some. The sample holds hundreds of thousands of clones; 80% to 90% are singletons and the top ten take around 2%. The CDR3 has 15 residues. V gave up 10 bases and J gave up 6 bases; unmatched junction bases: 15. Per germline, CDR1 WSHSY and CDR2 SAAADI. Sequencing was carried out using PBMCs or T cells enriched from blood (not recorded which). The rearrangement links TRBV10-2 to TRBJ2-3; 8 nucleotides agree with TRBD2. The sequence came from a woman aged 18 to 35 who had recovered from COVID-19. This CDR3 is CATYLSGGAADTQYF. The DNA for the CDR3 is TGCGCCACCTATTTGTCCGGGGGGGCCGCCGATACGCAGTATTTT.